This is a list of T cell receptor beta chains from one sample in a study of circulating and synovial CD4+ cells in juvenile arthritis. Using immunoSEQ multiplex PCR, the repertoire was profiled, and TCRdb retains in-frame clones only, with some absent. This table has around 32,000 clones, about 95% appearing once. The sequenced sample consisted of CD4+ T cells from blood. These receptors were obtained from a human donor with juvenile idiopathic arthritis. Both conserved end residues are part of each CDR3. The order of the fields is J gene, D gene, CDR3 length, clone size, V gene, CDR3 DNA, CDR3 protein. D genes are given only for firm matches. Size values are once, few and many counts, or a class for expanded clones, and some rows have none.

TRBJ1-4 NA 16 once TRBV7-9 TGTGCCAGCAGCTTTGGGTTGGATTACGGAGGGGAAAAACTGTTTTTT CASSFGLDYGGEKLFF
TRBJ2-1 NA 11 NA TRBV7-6 TGTGCCAGCAGTCGTTTCAATGAGCAGTTCTTC CASSRFNEQFF
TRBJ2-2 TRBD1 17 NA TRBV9 TGTGCCAGCAGCGTTTTCATCCGAACAGGGGAGACCGGGGAGCTGTTTTTT CASSVFIRTGETGELFF
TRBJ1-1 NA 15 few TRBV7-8 TGTGCCAGCAGCTTACCCAGCCTGGGAGGCACTGAAGCTTTCTTT CASSLPSLGGTEAFF
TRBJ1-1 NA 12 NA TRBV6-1 TGTGCCAGCAGTCCCCGGGGGGCTGGAACTTTCTTT CASSPRGAGTFF
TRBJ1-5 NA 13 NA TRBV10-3 TGTGCCTCCAGGGCTGACGGCAATCAGCCCCAGCATTTT CASRADGNQPQHF
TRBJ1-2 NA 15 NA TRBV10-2 TGCGCCAGCCACGGCGGGTTCAGGACCAACTATGGCTACACCTTC CASHGGFRTNYGYTF
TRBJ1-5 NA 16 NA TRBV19 TGTGCCAGTAGTATAACGGGGTCTAATAGCAATCAGCCCCAGCATTTT CASSITGSNSNQPQHF
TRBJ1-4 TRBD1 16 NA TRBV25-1 TGTGCCAGCAGTGCTACCAGGGGGAGGAAGGGTGAAAAACTGTTTTTT CASSATRGRKGEKLFF
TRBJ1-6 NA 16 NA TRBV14 TGTGCCAGCAGCCATCAGGCAGGGGTCTATAATTCACCCCTCCACTTT CASSHQAGVYNSPLHF
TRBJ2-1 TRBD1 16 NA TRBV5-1 TGCGCCAGCAGCTTTTTGAGACAGGGGGTGGGGAATGAGCAGTTCTTC CASSFLRQGVGNEQFF
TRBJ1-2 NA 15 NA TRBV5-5 TGTGCCAGCAGCTTAGGCAGGGAACAAAACTATGGCTACACCTTC CASSLGREQNYGYTF
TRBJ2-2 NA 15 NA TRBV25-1 TGTGCCAGCAGTGTGGTTGGGGGGAAGACCGGGGAGCTGTTTTTT CASSVVGGKTGELFF
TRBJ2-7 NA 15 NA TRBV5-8 TGTGCCAGCAGCAGGCCCAACGGAGCCACCTACGAGCAGTACTTC CASSRPNGATYEQYF
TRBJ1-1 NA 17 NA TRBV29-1 TGCAGCGTGGCCCCTCGTTATGGGGCGGTGCGGAACACTGAAGCTTTCTTT CSVAPRYGAVRNTEAFF
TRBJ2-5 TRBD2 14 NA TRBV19 TGTGCCAGTAGAACTAGCGGGGGCCAAGAGACCCAGTACTTC CASRTSGGQETQYF
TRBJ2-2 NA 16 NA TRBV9 TGTGCCAGCAGCGTAGGATATGGGCCCAACACCGGGGAGCTGTTTTTT CASSVGYGPNTGELFF
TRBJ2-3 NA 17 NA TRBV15 TGTGCCACCAGCAGAGATCCCCCAGGGCGAAACACAGATACGCAGTATTTT CATSRDPPGRNTDTQYF
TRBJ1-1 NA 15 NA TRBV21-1 TGTGCCAGCAGCAAAGATGACAGGACGAACACTGAAGCTTTCTTT CASSKDDRTNTEAFF
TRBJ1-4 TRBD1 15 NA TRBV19 TGTGCCAGTAGTCCCCCCCAGGGGGCAGGTGAAAAACTGTTTTTT CASSPPQGAGEKLFF
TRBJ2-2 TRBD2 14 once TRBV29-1 TGCAGCTTCCGGGACTACACGAACACCGGGGAGCTGTTTTTT CSFRDYTNTGELFF
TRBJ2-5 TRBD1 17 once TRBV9 TGTGCCAGCAGTCTTAGACAGGGGCGGTCTGGGCAAGAGACCCAGTACTTC CASSLRQGRSGQETQYF
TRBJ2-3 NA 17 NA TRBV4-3 TGCGCCAGCAGCCAAGATAGGCTAGCGAGGGGCACAGATACGCAGTATTTT CASSQDRLARGTDTQYF
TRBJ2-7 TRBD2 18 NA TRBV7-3 TGTGCCAGCAGCTTAACGATCGGAGGACTAGCGGGGCGGGGGGAGCAGTACTTC CASSLTIGGLAGRGEQYF
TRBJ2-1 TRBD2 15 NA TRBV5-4 TGTGCCAGCAGTCCCCGGACTAGCGGGATTGGTGAGCAGTTCTTC CASSPRTSGIGEQFF
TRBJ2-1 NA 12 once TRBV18 TGTGCCAGCTCACCCCTACGGAATGAGCAGTTCTTC CASSPLRNEQFF
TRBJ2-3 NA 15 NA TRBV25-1 TGTGCCAGCAGTGAATTGGTGGCTACGGGGGATACGCAGTATTTT CASSELVATGDTQYF
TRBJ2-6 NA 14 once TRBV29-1 TGCAGCGTTGAACGGTTCTCTGGGGCCAACGTCCTGACTTTC CSVERFSGANVLTF
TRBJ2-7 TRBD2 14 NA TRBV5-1 TGCGCCAGCAGTAGTTCCGGGACTAGCGACGAGCAGTACTTC CASSSSGTSDEQYF
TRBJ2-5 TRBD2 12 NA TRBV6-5 TGTGCCAGCTCATCTAGCGGGCCGACCCAGTACTTC CASSSSGPTQYF
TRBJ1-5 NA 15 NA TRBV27 TGTGCCAGCAGTGGGGCTGGGCAGAAGCATCAGCCCCAGCATTTT CASSGAGQKHQPQHF
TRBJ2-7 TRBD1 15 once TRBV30 TGTGCCTGGAGTAGGCCAGGGGGCGCCATTTACGAGCAGTACTTC CAWSRPGGAIYEQYF
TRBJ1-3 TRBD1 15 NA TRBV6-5 TGTGCCAGCAGTTACGACAGGGCTGCTGGAAACACCATATATTTT CASSYDRAAGNTIYF
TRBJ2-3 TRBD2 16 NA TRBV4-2 TGTGCCAGCAGCCAAGAACTAGCGGGGGTGGTAGATACGCAGTATTTT CASSQELAGVVDTQYF
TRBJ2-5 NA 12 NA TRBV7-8 TGTGCCAGCTCGCGGGACCAAGAGACCCAGTACTTC CASSRDQETQYF
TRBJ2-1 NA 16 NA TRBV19 TGTGCCAGTAGTGCCTCGACTAAACGGGAGCGGGTTGAGCAGTTCTTC CASSASTKRERVEQFF
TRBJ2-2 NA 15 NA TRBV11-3 TGTGCCAGCAGCCCGACGGGGGAAGGAACCGGGGAGCTGTTTTTT CASSPTGEGTGELFF
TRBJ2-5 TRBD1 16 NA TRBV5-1 TGCGCCAGCAGCTTGGGGGACAGGGTCCCCCAAGAGACCCAGTACTTC CASSLGDRVPQETQYF
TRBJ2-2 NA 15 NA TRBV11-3 TGTGCCAGCAGCTCCCCCCTAGGGAACACCGGGGAGCTGTTTTTT CASSSPLGNTGELFF
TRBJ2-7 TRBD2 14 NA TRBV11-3 TGTGCCAGCAGCCCGGGGGGGACTCCCCTCGAGCAGTACTTC CASSPGGTPLEQYF
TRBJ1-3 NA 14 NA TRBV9 TGTGCCAGCAGCGTTGAGTTGTCTGGAAACACCATATATTTT CASSVELSGNTIYF
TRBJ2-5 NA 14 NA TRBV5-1 TGCGCCAGCAGCCTGGATGGGGCGCGGGAGACCCAGTACTTC CASSLDGARETQYF
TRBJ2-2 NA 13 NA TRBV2 TGTGCCAGCACAACCAGGGCCACCGGGGAGCTGTTTTTT CASTTRATGELFF
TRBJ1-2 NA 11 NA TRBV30 TGTGCCTGGAGTGGCCCGGGGGGCTACACCTTC CAWSGPGGYTF
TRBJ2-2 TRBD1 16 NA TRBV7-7 TGTGCTAGCAGCTTGGGACAGGGATCGAACACCGGGGAGCTGTTTTTT CASSLGQGSNTGELFF
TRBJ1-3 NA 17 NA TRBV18 TGTGCCAGCTCACCACCGGCGCGGGTTTACTCTGGAAACACCATATATTTT CASSPPARVYSGNTIYF
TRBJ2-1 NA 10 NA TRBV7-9 TGTGCCAGCAGCGCGAATGAGCAGTTCTTC CASSANEQFF
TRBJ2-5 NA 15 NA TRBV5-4 TGTGCCAGCAGCCGTGCAGGGGTAGGGCAAGAGACCCAGTACTTC CASSRAGVGQETQYF
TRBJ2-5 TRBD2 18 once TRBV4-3 TGCGCCAGCAGCCAAATTATGGGGGGGAGCCCCGGTCAAGAGACCCAGTACTTC CASSQIMGGSPGQETQYF
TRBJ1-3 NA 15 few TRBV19 TGTGCCAGTAGCCCACAGCCTCACTCTGGAAACACCATATATTTT CASSPQPHSGNTIYF
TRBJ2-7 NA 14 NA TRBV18 TGTGCCAGCTCACCACCTAGCGCCTCCTACGAGCAGTACTTC CASSPPSASYEQYF
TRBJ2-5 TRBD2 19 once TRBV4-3 TGCGCCAGCAGCCAAGATCGGCATCTCGGGGGGGGCCGACAAGAGACCCAGTACTTC CASSQDRHLGGGRQETQYF
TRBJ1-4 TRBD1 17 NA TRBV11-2 TGTGCCAGCGGGTTCGGAGGGGGCGCAGGGACCAATGAAAAACTGTTTTTT CASGFGGGAGTNEKLFF
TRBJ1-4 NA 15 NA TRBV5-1 TGCGCCAGCAGCTTCCAAGCTGCAACTAATGAAAAACTGTTTTTT CASSFQAATNEKLFF